These 17 T cell receptor beta chains came from one sample sequenced in a study of blood T cell repertoires in COVID-19. Some clones are missing from TCRdb's copy, which holds only in-frame ones; the method was immunoSEQ multiplex PCR. This table has about 150,000 clones, around nine tenths appearing once. Sequencing used PBMCs or T cells enriched from blood (not recorded which). All receptors derive from a woman aged 25 to 39 with acute COVID-19.

The chain recombines TRBV28 with TRBJ2-4; TRBD2 agrees at 7 bases. The CDR3 contains 17 residues. CDR1 is MDHEN and CDR2 is SYDVKM in the germline V gene. Unmatched junction bases numbered 10, after V lost 3 bases and J lost 2 bases. The DNA for the CDR3 is TGTGCCAGCAGTTTTGGGACTACCACAGGAACCAAAAACATTCAGTACTTC. Protein sequence: CASSFGTTTGTKNIQYF.

This sequence joins TRBV5-4 and TRBJ2-2, with 8 bases identical to TRBD2. This CDR3 has 16 amino acids. The junction had 5 bases not matched to a gene; V was cut back by 4 bases and J by 0 bases. The germline V gene encodes CDR1 SGHNT and CDR2 YYREEE (reference sequence). The CDR3 is CASSPLGLANTGELFF. The CDR3 nucleotides read TGTGCCAGCAGCCCCCTGGGACTAGCGAACACCGGGGAGCTGTTTTTT. Complete variable domain (other parts from reference TRBV5-4 and TRBJ2-2): ETGVTQSPTHLIKTRGQQVTLRCSSQSGHNTVSWYQQALGQGPQFIFQYYREEENGRGNFPPRFSGLQFPNYSSELNVNALELDDSALYLCASSPLGLANTGELFFGEGSRLTVL.

This chain connects TRBV7-2 to TRBJ1-3; no firm D call. CDR3 size: 15 residues. The V gene lost 1 base and the J gene lost 0 bases, with 7 bases spanning the gap. Germline V lookup: CDR1 SGHTA, CDR2 FQGNSA. In DNA form, the CDR3 reads TGTGCCAGCAGCTTAGGAGCAGGCTCTGGAAACACCATATATTTT. It encodes CASSLGAGSGNTIYF. Based on the CDR3 plus reference TRBV7-2 and TRBJ1-3, the full variable domain is GAGVSQSPSNKVTEKGKDVELRCDPISGHTALYWYRQSLGQGLEFLIYFQGNSAPDKSGLPSDRFSAERTGGSVSTLTIQRTQQEDSAVYLCASSLGAGSGNTIYFGEGSWLTVV.

The chain uses TRBV7-2 and TRBJ1-2, with D perhaps TRBD1 (6 bases). Germline CDR1 is SGHTA and CDR2 is FQGNSA. CDR3 length equals 15 residues. Trimming cost V 2 bases and J 5 bases, with 15 bases left between them. CDR3 amino acids: CASSLNEGRGYGYTF. The DNA for the CDR3 is TGTGCCAGCAGCTTAAACGAGGGAAGGGGGTATGGCTACACCTTC.

This chain uses TRBV7-2 with TRBJ2-3, with unresolved D. Trimming stripped 5 bases from V and 4 bases from J, with 16 bases between. This CDR3 contains 15 residues. The germline CDR1 and CDR2 sequences are SGHTA and FQGNSA. Here the CDR3 DNA reads TGTGCCAGCAGCCTATCCTATTATATAGCAGATACGCAGTATTTT. This gives the protein CASSLSYYIADTQYF.

The chain employs TRBV15 and TRBJ1-4; tentative D call: TRBD1 (5 bases). Trimming cost V 5 bases and J 4 bases, with 8 bases left between them. The CDR3 consists of 13 residues. Germline V gene data show CDR1 as LNHNV and CDR2 as YYDKDF (reference sequence). The CDR3 nucleotides are TGTGCCACCAGCGACAGCCGTAATGAAAAACTGTTTTTT. Translated: CATSDSRNEKLFF.

This chain connects TRBV30 to TRBJ2-1; tentatively, D is TRBD2 (6 bases). Trimming stripped 3 bases from V and 0 bases from J, with 9 bases between. This CDR3 is built from 14 residues. Germline CDR1 and CDR2: GTSNPN and SVGIG (reference sequence). The CDR3 sequence: CAWRKAGSYNEQFF. The CDR3 DNA reads TGTGCCTGGAGGAAAGCGGGCTCCTACAATGAGCAGTTCTTC.

The rearrangement links TRBV19 to TRBJ2-7; maybe TRBD2 (6 bases). V gave up 3 bases and J gave up 2 bases, with 14 bases separating them. Germline CDR1 reads LNHDA; CDR2 reads SQIVND (reference sequence). The CDR3 extends over 15 amino acids. CDR3 nucleotide sequence: TGTGCCAGTAGTATTGTTCCGGGGGTCGCCTACGAGCAGTACTTC. Translated: CASSIVPGVAYEQYF. The full variable domain, in which reference TRBV19 and TRBJ2-7 provide the parts outside the CDR3, is DGGITQSPKYLFRKEGQNVTLSCEQNLNHDAMYWYRQDPGQGLRLIYYSQIVNDFQKGDIAEGYSVSREKKESFPLTVTSAQKNPTAFYLCASSIVPGVAYEQYFGPGTRLTVT.

The chain combines TRBV16 with TRBJ1-1, with 8 bases aligning to TRBD1. Germline CDR1 KGHSY, CDR2 FQNENV. CDR3 length: 16 amino acids. After removal of 4 bases from V and 0 bases from J, the junction contained 7 bases not matched to a gene. CDR3 residues: CASSPPTGAMNTEAFF. CDR3 DNA: TGTGCCAGCAGCCCCCCGACAGGGGCAATGAACACTGAAGCTTTCTTT. The whole variable domain, filled in from reference TRBV16 and TRBJ1-1, reads GEEVAQTPKHLVRGEGQKAKLYCAPIKGHSYVFWYQQVLKNEFKFLISFQNENVFDETGMPKERFSAKCLPNSPCSLEIQATKLEDSAVYFCASSPPTGAMNTEAFFGQGTRLTVV.

CDR3 region: CARGRGGQPQHF. The CDR3 DNA follows: TGTGCCAGGGGACGGGGAGGTCAGCCCCAGCATTTT. The chain links TRBV28 to TRBJ1-5, with D maybe TRBD1 (5 bases). Germline CDR1 reads MDHEN; CDR2 reads SYDVKM. The CDR3 contains 12 residues. V lost 9 bases and J lost 6, with 12 bases in between.

This chain joins TRBV11-2 and TRBJ2-7; possible D gene TRBD1, 7 bases. Germline CDR1 SGHAT, CDR2 FQNNGV. V lost 4 bases to trimming and J lost 6 bases, with 13 bases between them. The CDR3 has 13 residues. In DNA, the CDR3 is TGTGCCAGCAGCTGGCAGGGGGGCAGCGAGCAGTACTTC. Translating gives CASSWQGGSEQYF.

This clone was seen a few times. The chain combines TRBV11-2 with TRBJ2-2; perhaps TRBD2 as D (7 bases). The length of the CDR3 is 16 residues. V was pared by 7 bases and J by 4 bases, with 19 bases between. In germline, CDR1 is SGHAT, CDR2 FQNNGV. The CDR3 is CASTLGGGWSTGELFF. In DNA form, the CDR3 reads TGTGCCAGCACCTTGGGGGGGGGCTGGAGCACCGGGGAGCTGTTTTTT. The full variable domain, with the rest looked up from reference TRBV11-2 and TRBJ2-2, is EAGVAQSPRYKIIEKRQSVAFWCNPISGHATLYWYQQILGQGPKLLIQFQNNGVVDDSQLPKDRFSAERLKGVDSTLKIQPAKLEDSAVYLCASTLGGGWSTGELFFGEGSRLTVL.

This chain joins TRBV18 and TRBJ1-1; 9 positions agree with TRBD1. V lost 8 bases, J lost 5 bases, and 9 bases stayed unmatched. The germline V gene has CDR1 KGHSH and CDR2 LQKENI. The CDR3 runs to 14 residues. The CDR3 DNA is TGTGCCAGCGCTACACAGGGGGCGCGTACTGAAGCTTTCTTT. It encodes CASATQGARTEAFF. The complete variable domain, with remaining parts taken from reference TRBV18 and TRBJ1-1, reads NAGVMQNPRHLVRRRGQEARLRCSPMKGHSHVYWYRQLPEEGLKFMVYLQKENIIDESGMPKERFSAEFPKEGPSILRIQQVVRGDSAAYFCASATQGARTEAFFGQGTRLTVV.

The V call is TRBV18, the J call TRBJ1-4; 9 bases line up with TRBD1. The CDR3 has 18 amino acids. Trimming took 3 bases from V and 0 from J; bases not matched to a gene: 8. Germline V gene lookup returns CDR1 KGHSH and CDR2 LQKENI. The CDR3 DNA reads TGTGCCAGCTCACCCAGGACAGGGGATCCCTCAACTAATGAAAAACTGTTTTTT. Translation gives CASSPRTGDPSTNEKLFF.

The rearrangement uses TRBV7-9 and TRBJ2-3; D is unclear. There are 15 residues in the CDR3. V lost 3 bases and J lost 0, with 10 bases in between. The germline gives CDR1 SEHNR, CDR2 FQNEAQ (reference sequence). The CDR3 bases are TGTGCCAGCAGCTTCCAGTGGGCCAGCACAGATACGCAGTATTTT. Translation: CASSFQWASTDTQYF.

The V call is TRBV28, the J call TRBJ2-1, with 8 bases lining up with TRBD1. With 5 bases clipped from V and 5 bases from J, the junction kept 8 bases outside the gene matches. CDR1 and CDR2 (germline): MDHEN, SYDVKM. The CDR3 loop spans 15 amino acids. The CDR3: CASSLTGQADNEQFF. In nucleotides, the CDR3 is TGTGCCAGCAGTCTCACGGGACAGGCCGACAATGAGCAGTTCTTC. Full variable domain (rest looked up from reference TRBV28 and TRBJ2-1): DVKVTQSSRYLVKRTGEKVFLECVQDMDHENMFWYRQDPGLGLRLIYFSYDVKMKEKGDIPEGYSVSREKKERFSLILESASTNQTSMYLCASSLTGQADNEQFFGPGTRLTVL.

The chain couples TRBV28 to TRBJ2-6; D is undetermined. In germline, CDR1 is MDHEN, CDR2 SYDVKM. The CDR3 consists of 20 residues. Trimming left V 4 bases short and J 0 bases short, with 22 bases between. CDR3 in amino acids: CASSSPAFVEIISGANVLTF. DNA of the CDR3: TGTGCCAGCAGTTCGCCAGCGTTCGTGGAGATTATCTCTGGGGCCAACGTCCTGACTTTC.